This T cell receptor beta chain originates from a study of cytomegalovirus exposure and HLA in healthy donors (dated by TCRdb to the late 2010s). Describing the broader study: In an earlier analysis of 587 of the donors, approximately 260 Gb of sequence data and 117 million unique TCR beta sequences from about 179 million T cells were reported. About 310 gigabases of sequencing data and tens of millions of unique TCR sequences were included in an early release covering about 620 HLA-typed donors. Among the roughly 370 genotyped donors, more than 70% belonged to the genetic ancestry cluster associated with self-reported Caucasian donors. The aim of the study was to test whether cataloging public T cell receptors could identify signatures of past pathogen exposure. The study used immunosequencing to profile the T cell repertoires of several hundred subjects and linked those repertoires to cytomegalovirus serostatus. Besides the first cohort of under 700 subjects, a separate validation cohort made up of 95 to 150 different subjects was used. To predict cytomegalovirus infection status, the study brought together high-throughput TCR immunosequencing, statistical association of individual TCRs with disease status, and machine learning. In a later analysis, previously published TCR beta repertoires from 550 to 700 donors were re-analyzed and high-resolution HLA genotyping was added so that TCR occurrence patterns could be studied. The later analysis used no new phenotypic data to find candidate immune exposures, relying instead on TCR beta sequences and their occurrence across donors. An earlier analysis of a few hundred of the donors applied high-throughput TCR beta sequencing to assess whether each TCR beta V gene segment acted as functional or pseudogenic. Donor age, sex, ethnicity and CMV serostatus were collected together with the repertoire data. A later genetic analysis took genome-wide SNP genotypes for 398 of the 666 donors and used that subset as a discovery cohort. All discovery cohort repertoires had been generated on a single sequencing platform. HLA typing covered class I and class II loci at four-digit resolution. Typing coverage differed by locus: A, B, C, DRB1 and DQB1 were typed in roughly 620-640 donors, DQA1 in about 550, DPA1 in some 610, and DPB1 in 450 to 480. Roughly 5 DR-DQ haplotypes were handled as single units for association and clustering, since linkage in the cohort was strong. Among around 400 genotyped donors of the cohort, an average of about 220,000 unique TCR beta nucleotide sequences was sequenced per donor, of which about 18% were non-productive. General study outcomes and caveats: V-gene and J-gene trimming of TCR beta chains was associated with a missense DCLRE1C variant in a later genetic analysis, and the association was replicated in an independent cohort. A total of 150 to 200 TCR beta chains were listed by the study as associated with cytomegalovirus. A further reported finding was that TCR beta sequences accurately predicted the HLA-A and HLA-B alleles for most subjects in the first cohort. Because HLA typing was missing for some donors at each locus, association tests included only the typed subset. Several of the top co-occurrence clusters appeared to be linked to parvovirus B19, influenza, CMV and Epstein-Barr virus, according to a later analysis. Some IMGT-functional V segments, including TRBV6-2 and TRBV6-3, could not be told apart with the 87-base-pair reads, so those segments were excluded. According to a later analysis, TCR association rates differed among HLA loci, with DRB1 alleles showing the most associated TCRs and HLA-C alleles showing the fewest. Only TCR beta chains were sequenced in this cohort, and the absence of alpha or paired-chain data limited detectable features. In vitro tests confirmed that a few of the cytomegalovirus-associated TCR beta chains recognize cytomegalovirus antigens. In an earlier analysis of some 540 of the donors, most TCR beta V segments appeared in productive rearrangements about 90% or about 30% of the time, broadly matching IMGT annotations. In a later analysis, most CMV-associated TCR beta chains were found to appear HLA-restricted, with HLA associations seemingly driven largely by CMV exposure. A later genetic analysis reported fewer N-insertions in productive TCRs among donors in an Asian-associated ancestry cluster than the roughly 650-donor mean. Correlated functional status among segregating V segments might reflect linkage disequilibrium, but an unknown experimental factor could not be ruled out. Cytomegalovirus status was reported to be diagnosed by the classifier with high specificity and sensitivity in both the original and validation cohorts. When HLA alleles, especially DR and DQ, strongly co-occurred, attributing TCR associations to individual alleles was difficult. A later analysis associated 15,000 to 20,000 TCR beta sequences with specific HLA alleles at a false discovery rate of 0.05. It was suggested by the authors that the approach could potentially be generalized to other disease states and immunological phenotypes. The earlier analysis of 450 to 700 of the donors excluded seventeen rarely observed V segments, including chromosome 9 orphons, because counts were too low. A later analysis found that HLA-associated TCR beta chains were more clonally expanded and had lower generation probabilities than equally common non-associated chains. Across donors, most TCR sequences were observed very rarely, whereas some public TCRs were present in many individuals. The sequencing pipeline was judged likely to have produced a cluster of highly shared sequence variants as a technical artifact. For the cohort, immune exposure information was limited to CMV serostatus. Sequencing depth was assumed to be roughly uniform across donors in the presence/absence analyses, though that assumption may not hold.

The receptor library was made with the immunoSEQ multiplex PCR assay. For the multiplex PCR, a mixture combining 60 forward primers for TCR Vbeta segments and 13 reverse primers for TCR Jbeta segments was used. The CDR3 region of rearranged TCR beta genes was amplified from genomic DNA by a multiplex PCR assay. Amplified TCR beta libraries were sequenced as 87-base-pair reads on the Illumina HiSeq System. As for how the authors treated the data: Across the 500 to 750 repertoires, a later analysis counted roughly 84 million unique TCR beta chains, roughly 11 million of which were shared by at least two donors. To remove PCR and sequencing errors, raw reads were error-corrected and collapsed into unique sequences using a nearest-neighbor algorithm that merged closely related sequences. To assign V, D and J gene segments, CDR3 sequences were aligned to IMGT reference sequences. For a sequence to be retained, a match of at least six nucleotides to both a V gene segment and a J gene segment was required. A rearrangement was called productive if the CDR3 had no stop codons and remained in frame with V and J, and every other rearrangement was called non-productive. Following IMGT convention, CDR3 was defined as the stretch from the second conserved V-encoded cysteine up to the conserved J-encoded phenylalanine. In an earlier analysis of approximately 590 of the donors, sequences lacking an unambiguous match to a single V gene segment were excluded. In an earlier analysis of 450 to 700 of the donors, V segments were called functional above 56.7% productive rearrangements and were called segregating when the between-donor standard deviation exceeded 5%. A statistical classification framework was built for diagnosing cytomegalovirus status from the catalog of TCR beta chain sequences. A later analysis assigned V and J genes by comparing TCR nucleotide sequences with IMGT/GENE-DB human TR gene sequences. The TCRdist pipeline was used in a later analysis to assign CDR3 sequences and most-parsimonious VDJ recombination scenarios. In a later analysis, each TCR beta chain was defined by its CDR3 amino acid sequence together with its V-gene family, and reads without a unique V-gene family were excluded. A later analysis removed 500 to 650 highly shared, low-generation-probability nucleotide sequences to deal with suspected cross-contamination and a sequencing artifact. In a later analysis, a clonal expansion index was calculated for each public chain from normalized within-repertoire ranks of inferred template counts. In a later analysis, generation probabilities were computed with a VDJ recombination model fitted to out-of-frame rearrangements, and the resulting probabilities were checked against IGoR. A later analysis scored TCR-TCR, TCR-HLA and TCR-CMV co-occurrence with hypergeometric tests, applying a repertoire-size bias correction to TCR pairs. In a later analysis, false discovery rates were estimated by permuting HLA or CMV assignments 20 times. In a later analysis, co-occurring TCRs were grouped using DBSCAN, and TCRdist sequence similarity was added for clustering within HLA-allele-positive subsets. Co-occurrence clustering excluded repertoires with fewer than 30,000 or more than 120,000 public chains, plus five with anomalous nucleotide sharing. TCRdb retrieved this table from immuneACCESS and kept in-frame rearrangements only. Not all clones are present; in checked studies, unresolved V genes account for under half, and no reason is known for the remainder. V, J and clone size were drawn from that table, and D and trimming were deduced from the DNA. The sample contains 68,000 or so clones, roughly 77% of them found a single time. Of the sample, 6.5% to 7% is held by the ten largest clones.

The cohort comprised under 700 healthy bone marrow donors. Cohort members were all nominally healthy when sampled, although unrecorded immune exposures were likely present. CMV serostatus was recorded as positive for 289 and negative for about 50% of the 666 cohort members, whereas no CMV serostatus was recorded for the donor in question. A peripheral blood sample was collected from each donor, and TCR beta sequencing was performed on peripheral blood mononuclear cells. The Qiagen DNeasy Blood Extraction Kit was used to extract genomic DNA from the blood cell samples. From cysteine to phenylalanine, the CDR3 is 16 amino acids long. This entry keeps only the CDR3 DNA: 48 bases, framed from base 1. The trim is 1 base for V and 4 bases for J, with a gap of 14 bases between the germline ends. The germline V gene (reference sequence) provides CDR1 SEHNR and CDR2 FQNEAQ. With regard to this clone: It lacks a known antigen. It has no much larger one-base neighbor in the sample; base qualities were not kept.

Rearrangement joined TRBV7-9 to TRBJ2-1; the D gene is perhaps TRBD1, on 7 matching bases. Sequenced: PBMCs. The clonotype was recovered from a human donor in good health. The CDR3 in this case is CASSLEGGQKYNEQFF. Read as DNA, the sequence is TGTGCCAGCAGCTTAGAGGGGGGACAGAAGTACAATGAGCAGTTCTTC. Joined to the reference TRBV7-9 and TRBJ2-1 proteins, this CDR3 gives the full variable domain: DTGVSQNPRHKITKRGQNVTFRCDPISEHNRLYWYRQTLGQGPEFLTYFQNEAQLEKSRLLSDRFSAERPKGSFSTLEIQRTEQGDSAMYLCASSLEGGQKYNEQFFGPGTRLTVL.